This T cell receptor beta chain was obtained from a study of OX40 agonist ivuxolimab in advanced cancers. About the research overall: Partial responses were seen in three patients, one with hepatocellular carcinoma and two with cutaneous melanoma.

The CDR3 covers 14 residues. Germline V lookup: CDR1 MNHNS, CDR2 SASEGT. The V and J ends lost 6 bases and 2 bases respectively, with 8 bases between them. Sequencing was performed with immunoSEQ multiplex PCR; in TCRdb, only in-frame clones are kept and a portion is missing. The sample shows about 60,000 clones, just under 90% of them seen only once. This clone showed up just a few times. The sequence was collected from an adult with an advanced solid tumor such as melanoma, head and neck, liver or kidney cancer. The chain uses TRBV6-1 and TRBJ1-6; unclear D gene. The specimen comprised CD4+ or CD8+ T cells sorted from blood, sampled in a trial of the OX40 agonist ivuxolimab. The CDR3 sequence is CASRAGPYNSPLHF. The CDR3 nucleotides are TGTGCCAGCAGGGCCGGACCCTATAATTCACCCCTCCACTTT.